The next 11 T cell receptor beta chains were all read from a single sample in a study of regulatory and conventional T cells in breast cancer (dated by TCRdb to between 2014 and 2016). Preparation of the library involved PCR. Sequenced using a 454 GS FLX Titanium. TCRdb's own reprocessing of the public reads used fastp at Q25 and MiXCR and kept productive beta chains. Each CDR3 protein gets just one entry, which takes the most common genes and DNA from the rows behind it. The table for this sample lists hundreds of distinct CDR3 sequences; 51% of them were counted only once. The ten largest clones take up 15% to 20% of the sample. The sequenced sample consisted of conventional T cells from blood. These receptors came from a female donor with breast cancer.

This chain links TRBV7-9 with TRBJ2-1, with 11 bases matching TRBD2. The V gene end was trimmed by 2 bases and the J gene end by 6 bases; junction bases not matched to a gene: 3. The CDR3 covers 15 residues. Germline CDR1 is SEHNR and CDR2 is FQNEAQ (reference sequence). Here the CDR3 reads CASSLRLAGGNEQFF. DNA of the CDR3: TGTGCCAGCAGCTTAAGGCTAGCGGGGGGCAATGAGCAGTTCTTC.

This clonotype was seen only a few times. The chain joins TRBV5-1 to TRBJ2-1; TRBD2 agrees at 13 bases. Looked up from germline, CDR1 is SGHRS and CDR2 is YFSETQ. The CDR3 consists of 14 residues. Unmatched junction bases numbered 1, after V lost 4 bases and J lost 6 bases. The CDR3 DNA follows: TGCGCCAGCAGCCGGACTAGCGGGAGCAATGAGCAGTTCTTC. Its translation is CASSRTSGSNEQFF.

The chain is built from TRBV14 and TRBJ1-2, with D possibly matching TRBD1 (6 bases). The CDR3 totals 15 residues. Trimming took 1 base from V and 3 from J, leaving 12 bases between them. Germline loops: CDR1 SGHDN, CDR2 FVKESK. The DNA of the CDR3 is TGTGCCAGCAGCCAAGTACAGGGATTTGACTATGGCTACACCTTC. This sequence encodes CASSQVQGFDYGYTF.

By sample share, this clonotype is hyperexpanded. V is TRBV18 and J is TRBJ2-5; no definite D call. The germline gives CDR1 KGHSH, CDR2 LQKENI. Trimming took 2 bases from V and 1 from J, leaving 5 bases between them. This CDR3 has 13 residues. Written as DNA, the CDR3 is TGTGCCAGCTCACCAGCATCCCAAGAGACCCAGTACTTC. It encodes CASSPASQETQYF.

V is TRBV7-2 and J is TRBJ2-1; TRBD2 matches at 14 bases. CDR3 length: 17 amino acids. Germline CDR1 is SGHTA and CDR2 is FQGNSA. Trimming removed 5 bases from V and 6 bases from J; junction bases left unmatched: 9. CDR3 sequence reads: CASSPGLAGARGNEQFF. In DNA form, the CDR3 reads TGTGCCAGCAGCCCGGGACTAGCGGGAGCACGAGGCAATGAGCAGTTCTTC. Drawing the rest from reference TRBV7-2 and TRBJ2-1, the complete variable domain is GAGVSQSPSNKVTEKGKDVELRCDPISGHTALYWYRQSLGQGLEFLIYFQGNSAPDKSGLPSDRFSAERTGGSVSTLTIQRTQQEDSAVYLCASSPGLAGARGNEQFFGPGTRLTVL.

This clonotype was seen a handful of times. V is TRBV11-3 and J is TRBJ2-1, with D maybe TRBD2 (6 bases). Germline V gene sequence: CDR1 SGHNT, CDR2 YENEEA. V was trimmed by 4 bases and J by 9 bases, leaving 10 bases between them. There are 12 residues in the CDR3. DNA of the CDR3: TGTGCCAGCAGCTCCAGGAGGGGTGAGCAGTTCTTC. Translation: CASSSRRGEQFF.

This rearrangement joins TRBV7-2 to TRBJ1-5; D ambiguous. CDR1 is SGHTA and CDR2 is FQGNSA in the germline V gene. Deletions cut 5 bases from V and 0 bases from J, with 8 bases between. This CDR3 contains 14 residues. In nucleotides, the CDR3 is TGTGCCAGCAGCACGGACCGTAGCAATCAGCCCCAGCATTTT. The encoded protein is CASSTDRSNQPQHF.

V usage is TRBV18 and J usage is TRBJ1-1; D unresolved. This CDR3 is 14 amino acids long. Per germline, CDR1 KGHSH and CDR2 LQKENI. V was clipped by 3 bases and J by 4 bases, with 12 bases between them. CDR3 DNA: TGTGCCAGCTCACCCCCCGTTGGGGTCACTGAAGCTTTCTTT. Encoded protein: CASSPPVGVTEAFF. Variable domain in full (rest from reference TRBV18 and TRBJ1-1): NAGVMQNPRHLVRRRGQEARLRCSPMKGHSHVYWYRQLPEEGLKFMVYLQKENIIDESGMPKERFSAEFPKEGPSILRIQQVVRGDSAAYFCASSPPVGVTEAFFGQGTRLTVV.

The CDR3 loop is CASSPGIGGRHGYTF. CDR3 nucleotides: TGTGCCAGCTCACCTGGAATAGGAGGCAGGCATGGCTACACCTTC. V is TRBV18 and J is TRBJ1-2; D is ambiguous. This CDR3 contains 15 residues. The ends were cut back, 3 bases at V and 6 bases at J, with 17 bases in the middle. CDR1 KGHSH and CDR2 LQKENI come from the germline V gene.

This clonotype is large. The V gene is TRBV12-3 or TRBV12-4, the J gene TRBJ2-7; D may be TRBD2 (6 bases). The CDR3 runs to 13 residues. V dropped 1 base and J dropped 6 bases, with 10 bases sitting between them. DNA of the CDR3: TGTGCCAGCAGTTTAGTCCGGGGAGGCGAGCAGTACTTC. This translates into CASSLVRGGEQYF.

The V and J genes are TRBV6-6 and TRBJ2-1; tentatively, D is TRBD2 (6 bases). The CDR3 contains 13 residues. Trimming removed 6 bases at V and 6 bases at J, with 12 bases between. Germline values: CDR1 MNHNY, CDR2 SVGAGI (reference sequence). In DNA form, the CDR3 reads TGTGCCAGCAGCCCGACTAGGGCCAATGAGCAGTTCTTC. It codes for CASSPTRANEQFF.